This T cell receptor beta chain came from a study of human T cells and chemical hapten exposure. Germline V gives CDR1 MNHEY, CDR2 SMNVEV (reference sequence). The CDR3 extends over 14 amino acids. Trimming removed 6 bases from V and 2 bases from J; junction bases left unmatched: 4. The time point is: healthy volunteer bleed at 6 weeks. RNA extraction used unfractionated whole blood as the source of total RNA. Via MiXCR, TCRdb re-called the RACE reads, giving one row per CDR3 protein. Here the sample spans approximately 84,000 distinct CDR3 sequences, around 8.7% being singletons. The J gene is TRBJ2-7, the V gene TRBV27; 10 bases fit TRBD1. The sequencing input was whole blood. The TCR was taken from a male donor in good health. Some clones in this sample may be carry-over from other donors' samples. CDR3 DNA: TGTGCCAGCAGAGCCGGGACAGGGGCCTACGAGCAGTACTTC. Its protein product is CASRAGTGAYEQYF.